These 29 T cell receptor beta chains came from one sample sequenced in a study of OX40 agonist ivuxolimab in advanced cancers. Data came from immunoSEQ multiplex PCR; TCRdb stores just in-frame clones and leaves some out. Of about 13,000 clones listed, 75% to 85% are singletons. The specimen comprised CD4+ or CD8+ T cells sorted from blood, sampled in a trial of the OX40 agonist ivuxolimab. The receptors shown here come from an adult with an advanced solid tumor such as melanoma, head and neck, liver or kidney cancer.

The chain uses TRBV10-3 and TRBJ2-5; maybe TRBD1 (6 bases). The V gene lost 2 bases and the J gene lost 2 bases, with 15 bases spanning the gap. Germline lookup yields CDR1 ENHRY and CDR2 SYGVKD. The CDR3 runs to 16 residues. The CDR3 region is CAISELADSRQETQYF. The CDR3 region has the DNA TGTGCCATCAGTGAGCTTGCGGACAGCCGTCAAGAGACCCAGTACTTC.

This clone is a singleton in its sample. The V call is TRBV19, the J call TRBJ1-5; perhaps TRBD1 as D (5 bases). Trimming removed 7 bases from V and 2 bases from J, with 21 bases in between. This CDR3 comprises 17 residues. From germline, CDR1 is LNHDA and CDR2 SQIVND (reference sequence). CDR3 residues: CASKEGASLGGNQPQHF. CDR3 nucleotides: TGTGCCAGTAAGGAAGGGGCTTCATTGGGTGGCAATCAGCCCCAGCATTTT.

V and J are TRBV6-5 and TRBJ2-2; D call uncertain. The V end lost 6 bases, the J end lost 5 bases, and 10 bases lay between the germline ends. CDR1 MNHEY and CDR2 SVGAGI come from the germline V gene. The CDR3 is 13 amino acids. The CDR3 DNA reads as TGTGCCAGCAGCCCCGGTCGAACCGGGGAGCTGTTTTTT. This codes for CASSPGRTGELFF.

DNA for the CDR3: TGTGCCAGCAGTGATCAGTTGCAGGGGTTCTTC. As protein: CASSDQLQGFF. The chain has TRBV25-1 and TRBJ2-1; maybe TRBD1 (5 bases). The CDR3 sequence is 11 residues long. The germline gives CDR1 MGHDK, CDR2 SYGVNS. V was cut by 3 bases and J by 15 bases, with 12 bases left in between.

The chain carries TRBV19 and TRBJ1-1; no clear D. This CDR3 region has 17 residues. CDR1 is LNHDA and CDR2 is SQIVND in the germline V gene (reference sequence). Trimming removed 3 bases at V and 5 bases at J, with 22 bases between. The CDR3 sequence: CASSISSNGGSQTEAFF. CDR3 in DNA: TGTGCCAGTAGTATTAGCAGCAATGGTGGTTCGCAGACTGAAGCTTTCTTT.

This clone has a single count. This chain uses TRBV19 with TRBJ1-4; no definite D call. The CDR3 loop spans 17 amino acids. V lost 8 bases and J lost 0, with 19 bases in between. Germline V gene data show CDR1 as LNHDA and CDR2 as SQIVND (reference sequence). CDR3 DNA sequence: TGTGCCAGTGCTCCCCGGCAGGTTTCTACAACTAATGAAAAACTGTTTTTT. It encodes CASAPRQVSTTNEKLFF.

This clone was detected once. The chain combines TRBV9 with TRBJ2-7, with D possibly TRBD2 on 6 matching bases. This CDR3 has 16 amino acids. In germline, CDR1 is SGDLS, CDR2 YYNGEE. V was clipped by 1 base and J by 3 bases, with 17 bases between them. Here the CDR3 reads CASSVSTGREIYEQYF. The CDR3 DNA sequence: TGTGCCAGCAGCGTATCTACCGGACGGGAGATCTACGAGCAGTACTTC.

CDR3 in DNA: TGTGCCAGCAGCCCCGAGGCGGGAGGCTACGAGCAGTACTTC. Protein: CASSPEAGGYEQYF. The chain uses TRBV6-5 and TRBJ2-7; 8 bases map to TRBD2. The CDR3 extends over 14 amino acids. J was trimmed by 3 bases and V by 6 bases; bases with no gene match: 7. Germline CDR1 MNHEY, CDR2 SVGAGI.

This clone has only a few counts. The gene calls are TRBV11-2 and TRBJ2-6, with TRBD1 matching over 8 bases. Looked up from germline, CDR1 is SGHAT and CDR2 is FQNNGV. V lost 0 bases, J lost 4 bases, and 5 bases stayed unmatched. This CDR3 has 17 residues. The CDR3 sequence: CASSLDLTGVGANVLTF. The DNA for the CDR3 is TGTGCCAGCAGCTTAGACTTGACAGGGGTAGGGGCCAACGTCCTGACTTTC.

This chain links TRBV2 with TRBJ1-5; D gene ambiguous. This CDR3 is 14 amino acids long. V lost 3 bases to trimming and J lost 1 base, with 7 bases between them. Per germline, CDR1 SNHLY and CDR2 FYNNEI. CDR3 protein: CASSDSMSNQPQHF. In DNA form, the CDR3 reads TGTGCCAGCAGTGACAGTATGAGCAATCAGCCCCAGCATTTT. Filled out from reference TRBV2 and TRBJ1-5, the complete variable domain reads EPEVTQTPSHQVTQMGQEVILRCVPISNHLYFYWYRQILGQKVEFLVSFYNNEISEKSEIFDDQFSVERPDGSNFTLKIRSTKLEDSAMYFCASSDSMSNQPQHFGDGTRLSIL.

The chain has TRBV6-1 and TRBJ2-1; TRBD1 matches 8 bases. The CDR3 is made up of 15 amino acids. Germline V gene lookup returns CDR1 MNHNS and CDR2 SASEGT. The ends lost 0 bases at V and 2 bases at J; junction bases unmatched: 0. The CDR3 sequence is CASSEAQGAYNEQFF. The CDR3 DNA reads as TGTGCCAGCAGTGAAGCACAGGGGGCCTACAATGAGCAGTTCTTC.

The rearrangement links TRBV4-1 to TRBJ2-1; D is unresolved. Trimming cost V 0 bases and J 3 bases, with 9 bases left between them. Germline assignment: CDR1 MGHRA and CDR2 YSYEKL. This CDR3 has 15 residues. CDR3 DNA sequence: TGCGCCAGCAGCCAAGATGCCAGACTCTACAATGAGCAGTTCTTC. Its protein product is CASSQDARLYNEQFF.

The J gene is TRBJ2-7, the V gene TRBV7-2, with 7 bases matching TRBD2. Trimming took 7 bases from V and 4 from J; bases not matched to a gene: 7. This CDR3 has 13 residues. Germline V gene lookup returns CDR1 SGHTA and CDR2 FQGNSA. CDR3 DNA: TGTGCCAGCAACCAGCGGGGCCCTTACGAGCAGTACTTC. Translated, it gives CASNQRGPYEQYF.

The chain uses TRBV15 and TRBJ1-1; possibly TRBD1 for D (5 bases). Germline V lookup: CDR1 LNHNV, CDR2 YYDKDF (reference sequence). Trimming took off 0 bases at V and 1 base at J, with 9 bases between the two ends. There are 15 residues in the CDR3. CDR3: CATSRDRQQNTEAFF. The CDR3 coding sequence is TGTGCCACCAGCAGAGATAGACAGCAGAACACTGAAGCTTTCTTT.

This chain links TRBV6-1 with TRBJ1-1, with D possibly matching TRBD1 (5 bases). The CDR3 runs 15 residues. V was shortened by 8 bases and J by 0 bases, with 16 bases between the two germline ends. Germline-derived CDR1 and CDR2 are MNHNS and SASEGT. This CDR3 is CASVGVVELNTEAFF. The CDR3 DNA sequence: TGTGCCAGCGTGGGGGTGGTGGAATTGAACACTGAAGCTTTCTTT.

This chain joins TRBV28 and TRBJ1-3; D is undetermined. Germline V gene data show CDR1 as MDHEN and CDR2 as SYDVKM. The CDR3 is made up of 14 amino acids. V lost 3 bases to trimming and J lost 0 bases, with 6 bases between them. The CDR3 spells CASSFGSSGNTIYF. The CDR3 DNA sequence: TGTGCCAGCAGTTTTGGGTCCTCTGGAAACACCATATATTTT.

The rearrangement uses TRBV7-3 and TRBJ2-2, with a possible D match to TRBD2 (5 bases). CDR1 and CDR2 from the germline V gene are SGHTA and FQGTGA. V was shortened by 2 bases and J by 4 bases, with 5 bases between the two germline ends. CDR3 length: 13 amino acids. CDR3 protein: CASSLLATGELFF. The CDR3 DNA sequence: TGTGCCAGCAGCTTACTAGCCACCGGGGAGCTGTTTTTT.

The rearrangement joins TRBV4-1 to TRBJ2-7; D remains ambiguous. This CDR3 comprises 14 residues. V lost 1 base, J lost 2 bases, and 9 bases lay in between. Germline V gene sequence: CDR1 MGHRA, CDR2 YSYEKL. CDR3 sequence (DNA): TGCGCCAGCAGCCAAGGTCCCAGAGCCTACGAGCAGTACTTC. Protein sequence: CASSQGPRAYEQYF.

The chain uses TRBV11-2 and TRBJ2-1; D may be TRBD2 (6 bases). The ends were cut back, 4 bases at V and 9 bases at J, with 19 bases in the middle. CDR3 length equals 15 residues. In germline, CDR1 is SGHAT, CDR2 FQNNGV. The CDR3 coding sequence is TGTGCCAGCAGCTCCGGGGGTTACGTCATGCCTGAGCAGTTCTTC. This sequence encodes CASSSGGYVMPEQFF. Supplemented by reference TRBV11-2 and TRBJ2-1, the full variable domain reads EAGVAQSPRYKIIEKRQSVAFWCNPISGHATLYWYQQILGQGPKLLIQFQNNGVVDDSQLPKDRFSAERLKGVDSTLKIQPAKLEDSAVYLCASSSGGYVMPEQFFGPGTRLTVL.

The V gene is TRBV27, the J gene TRBJ2-3; D gene ambiguous. The length of the CDR3 is 13 residues. The ends were cut back, 0 bases at V and 5 bases at J, with 6 bases in the middle. Germline V CDR1 and CDR2: MNHEY, SMNVEV (reference sequence). CDR3 region: CASSLSSLDTQYF. The CDR3 bases are TGTGCCAGCAGTTTATCATCCCTAGATACGCAGTATTTT.

The rearrangement links TRBV4-3 to TRBJ2-4; possibly TRBD1 or TRBD2 for D (5 bases each). Per the germline V gene, CDR1 is LGHNA and CDR2 is YSLEER. This CDR3 is 13 amino acids long. V was pared by 0 bases and J by 16 bases, with 16 bases between. The chain's CDR3 is CASSQDDAGTRYF. The CDR3 DNA sequence: TGCGCCAGCAGCCAAGATGATGCAGGGACGCGATACTTC.

The chain recombines TRBV19 with TRBJ2-1; a weak D match, TRBD2 (9 bases). CDR1 is LNHDA and CDR2 is SQIVND in the germline V gene (reference sequence). This CDR3 has 15 amino acids. Trimming removed 6 bases from V and 8 bases from J, with 20 bases in between. CDR3 in amino acids: CASRDRAGLAYEQFF. The CDR3 nucleotides are TGTGCCAGTAGGGACAGGGCGGGACTAGCTTATGAGCAGTTCTTC.

This chain connects TRBV30 to TRBJ1-2, with TRBD1 identical over 7 bases. V shed 4 bases and J 8 bases; nucleotides not matched to a gene: 16. Germline V lookup: CDR1 GTSNPN, CDR2 SVGIG (reference sequence). This CDR3 has 15 residues. The CDR3 is CAWTESWDSVWGYTF. The CDR3 DNA reads TGTGCCTGGACAGAATCCTGGGACAGCGTATGGGGCTACACCTTC.

V usage is TRBV6-4 and J usage is TRBJ2-6, with 8 bases identical to TRBD1. Germline loops: CDR1 MRHNA, CDR2 SNTAGT. V dropped 3 bases and J dropped 2; count of bases not matched to a gene: 3. This CDR3 region has 16 residues. The CDR3 coding sequence is TGTGCCAGCAGTGATTCAGGGGGCGCTGGGGCCAACGTCCTGACTTTC. It specifies CASSDSGGAGANVLTF.

The rearrangement joins TRBV28 to TRBJ2-7, with TRBD1 matching 8 bases. V lost 3 bases, J lost 2 bases, and 3 bases stayed unmatched. The CDR3 is made up of 14 amino acids. Per the germline V gene, CDR1 is MDHEN and CDR2 is SYDVKM. In DNA, the CDR3 is TGTGCCAGCAGTTTTTGGACAGGGCCCTACGAGCAGTACTTC. Translating gives CASSFWTGPYEQYF.

This chain joins TRBV27 and TRBJ2-7; D might be TRBD1 (5 bases). The CDR3 consists of 13 residues. The germline V gene encodes CDR1 MNHEY and CDR2 SMNVEV (reference sequence). The V end lost 4 bases, the J end lost 0 bases, and 7 bases lay between the germline ends. The chain's CDR3 is CASSYQGSYEQYF. The CDR3 DNA reads as TGTGCCAGCAGTTACCAGGGCTCCTACGAGCAGTACTTC.

The chain carries TRBV4-1 and TRBJ2-7; D gene uncertain. This CDR3 region has 16 residues. The ends were cut back, 4 bases at V and 5 bases at J, with 21 bases in the middle. Germline V gene sequence: CDR1 MGHRA, CDR2 YSYEKL. The CDR3 reads CASSPLHDSEQHEQYF. The CDR3 DNA sequence: TGCGCCAGCAGCCCCCTCCACGATTCCGAACAGCACGAGCAGTACTTC.

The CDR3 bases are TGTGCCAGCAGCTTGATCAAAGTGACTAGCGGGGAAGATACGCAGTATTTT. Protein: CASSLIKVTSGEDTQYF. The chain employs TRBV7-8 and TRBJ2-3, with 11 positions matching TRBD2. CDR3 size: 17 residues. Germline V gene lookup returns CDR1 SGHVS and CDR2 FQNEAQ. The J segment lost 5 bases and the V segment lost 3 bases, leaving 10 bases of the junction unmatched.

The chain carries TRBV27 and TRBJ2-7; no clear D. CDR1 MNHEY and CDR2 SMNVEV come from the germline V gene (reference sequence). The ends were cut back, 3 bases at V and 0 bases at J, with 6 bases in the middle. CDR3 length: 13 amino acids. The CDR3 sequence: CASSFQLSYEQYF. CDR3 DNA: TGTGCCAGCAGTTTTCAGCTCTCCTACGAGCAGTACTTC.